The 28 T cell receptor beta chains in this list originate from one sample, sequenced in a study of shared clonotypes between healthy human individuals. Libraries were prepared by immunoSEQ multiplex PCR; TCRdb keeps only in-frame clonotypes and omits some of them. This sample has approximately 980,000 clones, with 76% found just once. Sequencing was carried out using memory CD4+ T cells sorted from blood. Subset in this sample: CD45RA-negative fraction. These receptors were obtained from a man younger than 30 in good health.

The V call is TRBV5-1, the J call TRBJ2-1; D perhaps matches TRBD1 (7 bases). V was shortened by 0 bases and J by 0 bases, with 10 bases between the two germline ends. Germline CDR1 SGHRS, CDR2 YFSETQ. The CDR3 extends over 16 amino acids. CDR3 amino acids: CASSLGGTVSYNEQFF. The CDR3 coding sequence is TGCGCCAGCAGCTTGGGCGGGACAGTCTCCTACAATGAGCAGTTCTTC.

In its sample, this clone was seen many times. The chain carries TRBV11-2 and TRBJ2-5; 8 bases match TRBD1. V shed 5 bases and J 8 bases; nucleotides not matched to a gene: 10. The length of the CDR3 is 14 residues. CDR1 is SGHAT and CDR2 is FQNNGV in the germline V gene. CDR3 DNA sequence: TGTGCCAGCAGCCGGGGACAGGTGGCGAACACCCAGTACTTC. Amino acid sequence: CASSRGQVANTQYF. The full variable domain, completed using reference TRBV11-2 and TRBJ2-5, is EAGVAQSPRYKIIEKRQSVAFWCNPISGHATLYWYQQILGQGPKLLIQFQNNGVVDDSQLPKDRFSAERLKGVDSTLKIQPAKLEDSAVYLCASSRGQVANTQYFGPGTRLLVL.

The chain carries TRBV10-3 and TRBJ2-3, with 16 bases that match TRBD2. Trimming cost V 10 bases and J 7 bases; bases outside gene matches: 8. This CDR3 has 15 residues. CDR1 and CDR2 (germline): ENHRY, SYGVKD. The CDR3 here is CATRGLAGGGNTQYF. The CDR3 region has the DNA TGTGCCACCAGGGGACTAGCGGGAGGGGGGAATACGCAGTATTTT.

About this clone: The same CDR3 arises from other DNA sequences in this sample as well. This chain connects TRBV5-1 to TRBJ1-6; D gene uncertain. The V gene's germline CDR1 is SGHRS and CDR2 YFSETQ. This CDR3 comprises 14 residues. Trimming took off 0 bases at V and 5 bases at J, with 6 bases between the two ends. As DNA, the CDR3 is TGCGCCAGCAGCTTGGAGGGAAATAATTCACCCCTCCACTTT. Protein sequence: CASSLEGNNSPLHF.

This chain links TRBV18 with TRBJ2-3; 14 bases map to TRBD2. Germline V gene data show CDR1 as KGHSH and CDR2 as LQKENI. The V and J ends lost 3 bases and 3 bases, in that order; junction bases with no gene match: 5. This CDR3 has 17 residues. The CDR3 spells CASSPGTSGSGTDTQYF. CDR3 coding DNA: TGTGCCAGCTCACCCGGGACTAGCGGGAGCGGAACAGATACGCAGTATTTT.

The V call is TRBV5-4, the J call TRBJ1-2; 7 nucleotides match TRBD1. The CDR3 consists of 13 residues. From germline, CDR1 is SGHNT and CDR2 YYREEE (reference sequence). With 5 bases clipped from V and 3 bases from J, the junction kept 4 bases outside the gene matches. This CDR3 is CASRPQGDYGYTF. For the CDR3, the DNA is TGTGCCAGCAGACCTCAGGGGGACTATGGCTACACCTTC.

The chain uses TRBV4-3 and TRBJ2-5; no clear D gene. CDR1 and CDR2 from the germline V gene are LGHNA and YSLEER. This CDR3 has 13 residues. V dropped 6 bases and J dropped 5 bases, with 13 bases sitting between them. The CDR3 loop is CASSPVPWETQYF. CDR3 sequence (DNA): TGCGCCAGCAGTCCTGTCCCTTGGGAGACCCAGTACTTC.

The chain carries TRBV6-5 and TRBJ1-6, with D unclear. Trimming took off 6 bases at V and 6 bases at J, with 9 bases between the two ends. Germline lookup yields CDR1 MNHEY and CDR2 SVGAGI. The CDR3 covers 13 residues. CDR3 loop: CASSPTFNSPLHF. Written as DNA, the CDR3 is TGTGCCAGCAGCCCCACCTTTAATTCACCCCTCCACTTT.

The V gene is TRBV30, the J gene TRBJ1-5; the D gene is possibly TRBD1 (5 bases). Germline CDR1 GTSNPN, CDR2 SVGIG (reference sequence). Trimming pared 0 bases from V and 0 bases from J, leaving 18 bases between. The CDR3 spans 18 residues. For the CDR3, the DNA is TGTGCCTGGAGTGTACAGGCCGGGATCCCATATAGCAATCAGCCCCAGCATTTT. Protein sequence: CAWSVQAGIPYSNQPQHF.

The CDR3 here is CASSPDGGTEAFF. The CDR3 DNA follows: TGCGCCAGCAGCCCGGATGGGGGGACTGAAGCTTTCTTT. The chain links TRBV5-1 to TRBJ1-1, with D maybe TRBD1 (5 bases). V was cut by 4 bases and J by 5 bases, with 12 bases left in between. Germline lookup yields CDR1 SGHRS and CDR2 YFSETQ. The CDR3 has 13 amino acids.

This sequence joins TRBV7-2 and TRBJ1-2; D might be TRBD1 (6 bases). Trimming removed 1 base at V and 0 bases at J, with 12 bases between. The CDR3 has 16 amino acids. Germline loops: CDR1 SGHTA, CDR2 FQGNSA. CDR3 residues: CASSLGGQSSNYGYTF. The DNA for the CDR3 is TGTGCCAGCAGCTTAGGCGGACAGAGTTCTAACTATGGCTACACCTTC.

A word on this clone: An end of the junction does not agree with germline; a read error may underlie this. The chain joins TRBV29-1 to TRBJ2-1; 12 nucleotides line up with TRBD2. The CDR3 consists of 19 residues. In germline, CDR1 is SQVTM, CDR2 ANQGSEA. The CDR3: CSIDRALAGGPSSYNEQFF. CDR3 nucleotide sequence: TGCAGCATTGACAGGGCGCTAGCGGGAGGGCCGAGCTCCTACAATGAGCAGTTCTTC.

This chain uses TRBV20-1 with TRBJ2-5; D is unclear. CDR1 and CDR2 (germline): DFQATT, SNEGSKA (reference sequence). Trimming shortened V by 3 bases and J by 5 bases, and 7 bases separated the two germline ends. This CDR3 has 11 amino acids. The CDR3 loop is CSASWVETQYF. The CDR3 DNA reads TGCAGTGCTAGCTGGGTGGAGACCCAGTACTTC.

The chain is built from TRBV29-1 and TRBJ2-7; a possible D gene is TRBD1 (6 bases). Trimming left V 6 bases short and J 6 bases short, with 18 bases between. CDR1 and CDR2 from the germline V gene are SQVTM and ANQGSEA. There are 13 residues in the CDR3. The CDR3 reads CSVSQGPASEQYF. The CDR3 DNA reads TGCAGCGTGTCACAGGGACCGGCAAGCGAGCAGTACTTC.

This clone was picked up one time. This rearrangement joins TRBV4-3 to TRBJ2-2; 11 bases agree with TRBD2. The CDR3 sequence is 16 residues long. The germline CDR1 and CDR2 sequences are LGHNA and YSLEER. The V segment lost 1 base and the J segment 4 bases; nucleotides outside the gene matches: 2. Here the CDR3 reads CASSQGLAGITGELFF. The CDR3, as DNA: TGCGCCAGCAGCCAAGGACTAGCGGGGATCACCGGGGAGCTGTTTTTT.

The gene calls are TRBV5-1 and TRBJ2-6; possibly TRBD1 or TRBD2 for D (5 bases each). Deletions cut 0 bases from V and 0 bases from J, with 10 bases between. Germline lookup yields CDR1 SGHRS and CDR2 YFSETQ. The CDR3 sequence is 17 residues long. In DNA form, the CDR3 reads TGCGCCAGCAGCTTGGTAGACAGCGGCTCTGGGGCCAACGTCCTGACTTTC. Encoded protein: CASSLVDSGSGANVLTF.

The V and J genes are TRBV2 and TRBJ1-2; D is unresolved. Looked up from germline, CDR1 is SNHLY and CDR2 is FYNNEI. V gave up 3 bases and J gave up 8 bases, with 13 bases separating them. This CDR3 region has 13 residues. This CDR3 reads CASSDSWGSGYTF. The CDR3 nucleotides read TGTGCCAGCAGTGACAGTTGGGGTTCAGGCTACACCTTC.

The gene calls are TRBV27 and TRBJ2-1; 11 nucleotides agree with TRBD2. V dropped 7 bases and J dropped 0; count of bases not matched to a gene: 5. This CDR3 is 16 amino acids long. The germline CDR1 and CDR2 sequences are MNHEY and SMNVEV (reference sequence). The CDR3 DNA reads TGTGCCAGCAACGGACTAGCGGGCAGCTCCTACAATGAGCAGTTCTTC. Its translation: CASNGLAGSSYNEQFF.

CDR3 amino acids: CASSQDRTATNIQYF. CDR3 bases: TGCGCCAGCAGCCAAGATAGGACGGCGACAAACATTCAGTACTTC. This chain uses TRBV4-1 with TRBJ2-4, with no clear D. The CDR3 runs to 15 residues. Deletions cut 0 bases from V and 6 bases from J, with 12 bases between. Germline CDR1 MGHRA, CDR2 YSYEKL.

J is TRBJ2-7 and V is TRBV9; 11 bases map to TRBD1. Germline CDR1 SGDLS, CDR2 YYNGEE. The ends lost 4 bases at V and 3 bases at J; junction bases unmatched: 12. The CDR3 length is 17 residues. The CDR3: CASSPLGWGTGGYEQYF. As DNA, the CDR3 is TGTGCCAGCAGCCCACTCGGATGGGGGACAGGGGGCTACGAGCAGTACTTC.

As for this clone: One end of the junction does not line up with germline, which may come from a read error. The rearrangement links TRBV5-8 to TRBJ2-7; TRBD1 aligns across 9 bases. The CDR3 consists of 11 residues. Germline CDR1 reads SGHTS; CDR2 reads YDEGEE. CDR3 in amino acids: CASSSWTGEDF. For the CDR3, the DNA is TGTGCCAGCAGCTCCTGGACAGGGGAAGACTTC.

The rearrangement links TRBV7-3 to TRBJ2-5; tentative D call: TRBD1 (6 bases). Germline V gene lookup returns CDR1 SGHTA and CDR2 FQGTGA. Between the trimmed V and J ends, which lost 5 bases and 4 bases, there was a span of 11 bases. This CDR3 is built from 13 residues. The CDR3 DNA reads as TGTGCCAGCAGCCAGACAGGAGGAGAGACCCAGTACTTC. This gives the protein CASSQTGGETQYF.

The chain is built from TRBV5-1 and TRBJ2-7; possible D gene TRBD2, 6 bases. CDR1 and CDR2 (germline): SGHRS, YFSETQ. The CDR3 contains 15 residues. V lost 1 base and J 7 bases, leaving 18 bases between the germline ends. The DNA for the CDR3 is TGCGCCAGCAGCTTGAGTGGCCGGCCGGGGGATGAGCAGTACTTC. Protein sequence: CASSLSGRPGDEQYF.

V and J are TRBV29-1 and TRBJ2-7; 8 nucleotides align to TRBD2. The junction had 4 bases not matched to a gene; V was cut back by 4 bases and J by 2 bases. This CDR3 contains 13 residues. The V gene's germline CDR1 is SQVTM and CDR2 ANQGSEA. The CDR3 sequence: CSVGAGGPYEQYF. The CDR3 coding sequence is TGCAGCGTTGGGGCGGGAGGCCCCTACGAGCAGTACTTC.

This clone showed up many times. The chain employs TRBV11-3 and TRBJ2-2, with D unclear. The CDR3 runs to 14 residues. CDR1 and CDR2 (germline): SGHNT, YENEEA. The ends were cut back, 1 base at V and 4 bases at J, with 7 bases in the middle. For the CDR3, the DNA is TGTGCCAGCAGCTTAGGGGCTATCACCGGGGAGCTGTTTTTT. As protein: CASSLGAITGELFF.

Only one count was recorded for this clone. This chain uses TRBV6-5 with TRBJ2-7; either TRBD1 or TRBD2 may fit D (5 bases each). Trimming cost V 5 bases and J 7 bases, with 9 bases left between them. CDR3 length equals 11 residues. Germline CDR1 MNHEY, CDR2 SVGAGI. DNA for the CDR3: TGTGCCAGCAGTGAATGGGGGGAGCAGTACTTC. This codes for CASSEWGEQYF.

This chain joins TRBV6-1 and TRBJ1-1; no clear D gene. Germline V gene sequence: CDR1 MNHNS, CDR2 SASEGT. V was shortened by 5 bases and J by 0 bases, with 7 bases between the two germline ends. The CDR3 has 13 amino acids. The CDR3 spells CASSPPLNTEAFF. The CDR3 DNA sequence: TGTGCCAGCAGTCCGCCCTTGAACACTGAAGCTTTCTTT.

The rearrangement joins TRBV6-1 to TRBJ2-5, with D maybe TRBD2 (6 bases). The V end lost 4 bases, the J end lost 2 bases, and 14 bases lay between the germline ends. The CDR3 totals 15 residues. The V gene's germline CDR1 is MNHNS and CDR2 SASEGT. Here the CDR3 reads CASSGEAGTQETQYF. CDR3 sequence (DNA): TGTGCCAGCAGTGGAGAGGCGGGGACTCAAGAGACCCAGTACTTC.